The entry that follows covers one T cell receptor (beta chain) sequence. The record originates from a study of shared clonotypes between healthy human individuals. The data were produced by immunoSEQ multiplex PCR, yet TCRdb's version contains in-frame clones alone and is incomplete. The table has about 2.3 million clones, roughly 92% seen once. The germline CDR1 and CDR2 sequences are SQVTM and ANQGSEA. V lost 3 bases to trimming and J lost 4 bases; unmatched junction nucleotides: 8. The CDR3 contains 14 residues. The TCR was taken from a man in his late teens or twenties in good health. Some clones in this sample may be carry-over from other donors' samples. This chain connects TRBV29-1 to TRBJ2-7, with TRBD1 matching over 8 bases. The sample taken for sequencing was naive CD4+ T cells from PBMCs. Subset in this sample: CD45RA+ positively selected. CDR3 DNA sequence: TGCAGCGTTGAGACCGGGACAGGAGCTTACGAGCAGTACTTC. Translation: CSVETGTGAYEQYF.